The clone carrying this TCR beta chain was seen more than once but under ten times. As processed by the authors: Amplification of reference gene primers was used by the study to estimate nucleated cell counts. Assay: immunoSEQ multiplex PCR; the TCRdb copy retains only in-frame clones and omits some. V and J calls and clone size are as listed in that table; D and trimming were resolved from the DNA. The data show about 100,000 clones, 70% to 90% seen once. The sample is drawn from a study of blood T cell repertoires in COVID-19. The overall study: Specimens from acute and convalescent COVID-19 originated in the United States, Italy and Spain. From T cells, B-cell-depleted T cells, or PBMCs came the material, which was cDNA or gDNA.

CDR3 size: 14 residues. Germline CDR1 and CDR2: GTSNPN and SVGIG (reference sequence). With V trimmed by 1 base and J by 6 bases, 7 bases remained unmatched. This rearrangement joins TRBV30 to TRBJ2-7; 9 bases line up with TRBD1. This TCR was recovered from a human donor in a cohort sampled during active COVID-19. The sample consisted of peripheral blood. CDR3 in amino acids: CAWSAIQGAGEQYF. The CDR3 coding sequence is TGTGCCTGGAGTGCGATACAGGGGGCGGGCGAGCAGTACTTC.